Listed below are T cell receptor beta chains from one sample, sequenced in a study of CD8 T cells in Susac syndrome. TCRdb used MiXCR to reprocess the immunoSEQ multiplex PCR reads, holding one entry per CDR3 protein. The sample holds 330,000 or so distinct CDR3 sequences, around 85% seen once. The specimen was CD8+ T cells from PBMCs. The receptors derive from a human donor with multiple sclerosis. The CDR3 runs from the conserved cysteine through the conserved F or W. A D gene is named only where the DNA matches it firmly. Where a row states a size, it is once, few, many or the class of an expanded clone; other rows omit it.

J gene | V gene | D gene | clone size | CDR3 DNA | CDR3 protein
TRBJ2-1 | TRBV4-1 | . | . | TGCGCCAGCAGCCCTGGACCTGGGGCCCGAGGTGAGCAGTTCTTC | CASSPGPGARGEQFF
TRBJ2-3 | TRBV11-3 | TRBD2 | . | TGTGCCAGCAGCTCGGGTACTAGCGGCCTTAGCACAGATACGCAGTATTTT | CASSSGTSGLSTDTQYF
TRBJ1-1 | TRBV30 | . | . | TGTGCCGTGGACCTCGGGGGTGGAACTGAAGCTTTCTTT | CAVDLGGGTEAFF
TRBJ1-1 | TRBV28 | . | . | TGTGCCAGCAGTTTATACGGGGGTTCTTACACTGAAGCTTTCTTT | CASSLYGGSYTEAFF
TRBJ2-3 | TRBV5-1 | . | . | TGCGCCAGCAGCTTGGCCGGGCTAGCCGCGACTAGCACAGATACGCAGTATTTT | CASSLAGLAATSTDTQYF
TRBJ2-2 | TRBV21-1 | . | once | TGTGCCAGCAGCGACCGAAAGGGCCTCAAAGGCGGGGAGCTGTTTTTT | CASSDRKGLKGGELFF
TRBJ2-1 | TRBV5-6 | . | . | TGTGCCAGCAGCTTGGAACTAGCCCGGGAGCAGTTCTTC | CASSLELAREQFF
TRBJ2-5 | TRBV28 | TRBD2 | . | TGTGCCAGCAGGGTAGCGGGAGGCGAGAGAGAGACCCAGTACTTC | CASRVAGGERETQYF
TRBJ2-3 | TRBV19 | TRBD2 | few | TGTGCCAGTAGTAGGGGAGCGGGAGAAGCAGATACGCAGTATTTT | CASSRGAGEADTQYF
TRBJ2-4 | TRBV7-4 | . | . | TGTGCCAACTCGGGGGTCAGGAACATTCAGTACTTC | CANSGVRNIQYF
TRBJ2-1 | TRBV29-1 | TRBD1 | . | TGCAGCGTTGGACAGGGAAACTATGAGCAGTTCTTC | CSVGQGNYEQFF
TRBJ1-1 | TRBV28 | . | . | TGTGCCAGCACGACCCGGTTGGGCGCTGAAGCTTTCTTT | CASTTRLGAEAFF
TRBJ1-1 | TRBV5-5 | . | . | TGTGCCAGCAGCCTTACAGCTCTGAACACTGAAGCTTTCTTT | CASSLTALNTEAFF
TRBJ2-1 | TRBV4-3 | . | . | TGCGCCAGCAGCCCGGACCGATACAATGAGCAGTTCTTC | CASSPDRYNEQFF
TRBJ2-5 | TRBV19 | TRBD1 | once | TGTGCCAGTAGTGCACAAACAGGGGGCGCCGGGGAGACCCAGTACTTC | CASSAQTGGAGETQYF
TRBJ2-2 | TRBV7-9 | TRBD2 | few | TGTGCCAGCAGCCCCAGCGGGAGTTACGGGGCCGGGGAGCTTTTTTTT | CASSPSGSYGAGELFF
TRBJ2-1 | TRBV30 | TRBD2 | . | TGTGCCTGGAGTGTCGGGACGGGGGGTGAGCAGTTCTTC | CAWSVGTGGEQFF
TRBJ2-7 | TRBV27 | TRBD2 | . | TGTGCCAGCAGTCCCTCTGCGGGAGTATCCTACGAGCAGTACTTC | CASSPSAGVSYEQYF
TRBJ2-2 | TRBV4-2 | TRBD2 | . | TGTGCCAGCAGCCACGGACTAGCGGGAGGGCCAGCCGGGGAGCTGTTTTTT | CASSHGLAGGPAGELFF
TRBJ2-5 | TRBV6-2/TRBV6-3 | . | . | TGTGCCAGCAGTTGGTTTACAGGGGGGGAATGGGCCCAGTACTTC | CASSWFTGGEWAQYF
TRBJ1-2 | TRBV4-3 | . | . | TGCGCCAGCAGGGGAACGGCCTATGGCTACACCTTC | CASRGTAYGYTF
TRBJ2-7 | TRBV7-8 | TRBD1 | once | TGTGCCAGCCTCGGGGACAGCTCCTACGAGCAGTACTTC | CASLGDSSYEQYF
TRBJ1-1 | TRBV9 | . | . | TGTGCCAGCAGGGAAACAGGAGGGAACACTGAAGCTTTCTTT | CASRETGGNTEAFF
TRBJ1-2 | TRBV1 | . | . | TGCACCAGCAGCGGGTATACGAGCTATGGCTACACCTTC | CTSSGYTSYGYTF
TRBJ1-2 | TRBV27 | . | . | TGTGCCAGCAGTTTCGGCAGGTATGGCGGCTACACCTTC | CASSFGRYGGYTF
TRBJ2-7 | TRBV13 | . | . | TGTGCCAGCAGCTTTGGTCGGAACGAAGGTCCGTACTTC | CASSFGRNEGPYF
TRBJ2-1 | TRBV19 | TRBD2 | . | TGTGCCAGTAGGGTGACTAGCGGGATTGACAATGAGCAGTTCTTC | CASRVTSGIDNEQFF
TRBJ2-6 | TRBV12-3/TRBV12-4 | . | once | TGTGCCAGCAGCCCGACTGGCCCCTGGGGTATAGGGGCCAACGTCCTGACTTTC | CASSPTGPWGIGANVLTF
TRBJ2-7 | TRBV7-8 | . | . | TGTGCCAGCAGCTTACGAGACAGTGAAGACTACGAGCAGTACTTC | CASSLRDSEDYEQYF
TRBJ2-2 | TRBV13 | . | . | TGTGCCAGCAAAAAATCGGGGGGCAAGCGGGAGCTGTTTTTT | CASKKSGGKRELFF
TRBJ2-1 | TRBV7-9 | TRBD2 | . | TGTGCCAGCAGCATCACTAGCGGGAGGGTAGGCGATGAGCAGTTCTTC | CASSITSGRVGDEQFF
TRBJ1-1 | TRBV29-1 | TRBD1 | . | TGCAGCGTTCTCACCTTTTCGGGACAGGTCGATTTCTTT | CSVLTFSGQVDFF
TRBJ2-7 | TRBV28 | . | . | TGTGCCAGCAGCCCCTACGGTAATACCTACGAGCAGTACTTC | CASSPYGNTYEQYF
TRBJ1-2 | TRBV4-1 | . | . | TGCGCCAGCAGCCATGACGTTTCCGGGAATGGCTACACCTTC | CASSHDVSGNGYTF
TRBJ2-5 | TRBV28 | TRBD2 | . | TGTGCCAGCAGGGAACTAGCGGGGGGTTTTCAAGAGACCCAGTACTTC | CASRELAGGFQETQYF
TRBJ1-2 | TRBV29-1 | . | . | TGCAGCGTTGAAGCCCCAAAGAGGGTCGGCTACACCTTC | CSVEAPKRVGYTF
TRBJ2-7 | TRBV6-1 | TRBD2 | many | TGTGCCAGCAGTTTAGGGGCGGGAGCCTACGAGCAGTACTTC | CASSLGAGAYEQYF
TRBJ2-1 | TRBV7-9 | TRBD2 | . | TGTGCCAGCATCCCGGGACTAGCGGGAGGGCCACTGACCTACAATGAGCAGTTCTTC | CASIPGLAGGPLTYNEQFF
TRBJ1-2 | TRBV25-1 | . | . | TGTGCCAGCAGCGCTGGGGGAGGGGATGGCTACACCTTC | CASSAGGGDGYTF
TRBJ2-1 | TRBV12-3/TRBV12-4 | TRBD1 | . | TGTGCCAGCAGTTTCGGCCAGGGGGCTTACAATGAGCAGTTCTTC | CASSFGQGAYNEQFF
TRBJ1-1 | TRBV29-1 | TRBD1 | . | TGCAGCGTTGGTGACAGGGGGTCAACTGAAGCTTTCTTT | CSVGDRGSTEAFF
TRBJ2-7 | TRBV6-6 | . | . | TGTGCCAGCAGTTACTCGAGTCCCCCGCTGGACGAGCAGTACTTC | CASSYSSPPLDEQYF
TRBJ2-7 | TRBV27 | . | . | TGTGCCAGCAGTTTATACGACAGTTCCGACGAGCAGTACTTC | CASSLYDSSDEQYF
TRBJ2-7 | TRBV7-8 | . | few | TGTGCCAGCAGCTTAGTGGCAGGAGCCTCCTACGAGCAGTACTTC | CASSLVAGASYEQYF
TRBJ1-1 | TRBV19 | . | once | TGTGCCAGTAGTATGCTCGCGGGGACTGAAGCTTTCTTT | CASSMLAGTEAFF
TRBJ1-2 | TRBV28 | . | . | TGTTCAACCCAGGAGACCGGGAATGGCTACACCTTC | CSTQETGNGYTF
TRBJ2-7 | TRBV6-1 | TRBD2 | . | TGTGCCAGCAGACCTCGGACGGGACTAGCGCACTACGAGCAGTACTTC | CASRPRTGLAHYEQYF
TRBJ1-1 | TRBV6-5 | . | . | TGTGCCAGCGAAGAATCTCAGGGACCAAACACTGAAGCTTTCTTT | CASEESQGPNTEAFF
TRBJ2-2 | TRBV12-3/TRBV12-4 | TRBD2 | few | TGTGCCAGCGAAGAGACTGAGCGGGGCACCGGGGAGCTGTTTTTT | CASEETERGTGELFF
TRBJ2-1 | TRBV20-1 | TRBD2 | . | TGCAGTGCTACCCCGACTAGCGGGCCCAGGGATGAGCAGTTCTTC | CSATPTSGPRDEQFF
TRBJ2-7 | TRBV27 | . | once | TGTGCCAGCAGTCAAGGGGACTACGAGCAGTACTTC | CASSQGDYEQYF
TRBJ2-7 | TRBV20-1 | . | once | TGCAGGCCAGTACCCCGGCTCGGTACCTACGAGCAGTACTTC | CRPVPRLGTYEQYF
TRBJ2-7 | TRBV15 | TRBD1 | . | TGTGCCACCAGCAGAGCCGGGACAGGGGTCCCCTACGAGCAGTACTTC | CATSRAGTGVPYEQYF
TRBJ2-7 | TRBV27 | . | . | TGTGCCAGCAGTTCTTCAGGATACTCCTACGAGCAGTACTTC | CASSSSGYSYEQYF
TRBJ1-2 | TRBV27 | . | . | TGTGCCAGCAGTTTCGTGGGACTGCACTACTATGGCTACACCTTC | CASSFVGLHYYGYTF
TRBJ2-7 | TRBV6-5 | TRBD2 | . | TGTGCCAGCAGTTACAGTAGCGGGAGGTGGTACGAGCAGTACTTC | CASSYSSGRWYEQYF
TRBJ2-7 | TRBV20-1 | . | . | TGCAGTGCTAGAGATCGGGGACCCCCCTACGAGCAGTACTTC | CSARDRGPPYEQYF